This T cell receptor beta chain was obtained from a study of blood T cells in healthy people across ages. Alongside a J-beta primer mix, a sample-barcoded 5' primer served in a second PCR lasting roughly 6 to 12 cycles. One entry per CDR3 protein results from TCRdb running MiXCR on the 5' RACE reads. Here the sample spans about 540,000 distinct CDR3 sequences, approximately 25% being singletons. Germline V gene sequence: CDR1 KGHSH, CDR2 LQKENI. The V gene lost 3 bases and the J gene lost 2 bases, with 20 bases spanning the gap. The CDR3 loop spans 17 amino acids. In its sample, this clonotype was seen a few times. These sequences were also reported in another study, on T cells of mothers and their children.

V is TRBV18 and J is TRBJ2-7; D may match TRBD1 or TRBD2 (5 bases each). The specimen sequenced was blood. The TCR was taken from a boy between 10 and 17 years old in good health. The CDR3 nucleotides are TGTGCCAGCTCACCTCTCCATTCCAGGGACGGGACCTACGAGCAGTACTTC. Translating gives CASSPLHSRDGTYEQYF.